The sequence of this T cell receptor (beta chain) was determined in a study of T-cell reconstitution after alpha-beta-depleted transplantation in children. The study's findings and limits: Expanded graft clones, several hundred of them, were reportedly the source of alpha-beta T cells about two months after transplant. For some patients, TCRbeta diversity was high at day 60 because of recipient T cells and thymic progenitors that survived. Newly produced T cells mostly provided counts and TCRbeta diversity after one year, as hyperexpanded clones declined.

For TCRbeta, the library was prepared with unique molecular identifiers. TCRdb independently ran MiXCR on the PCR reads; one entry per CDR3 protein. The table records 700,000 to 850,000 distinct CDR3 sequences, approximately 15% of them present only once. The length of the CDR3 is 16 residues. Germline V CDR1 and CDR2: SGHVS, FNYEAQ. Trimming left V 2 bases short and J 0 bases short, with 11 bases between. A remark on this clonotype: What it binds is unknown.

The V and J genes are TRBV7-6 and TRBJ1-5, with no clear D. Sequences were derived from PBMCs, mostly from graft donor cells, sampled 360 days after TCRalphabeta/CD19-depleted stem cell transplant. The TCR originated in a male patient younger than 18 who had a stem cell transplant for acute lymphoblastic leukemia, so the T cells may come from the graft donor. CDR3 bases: TGTGCCAGCAGCTTAAGTGAGGGAGGTAGCAATCAGCCCCAGCATTTT. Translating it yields CASSLSEGGSNQPQHF.